The rows below give T cell receptor beta chains drawn from one sample of a study of a mutant IDH1 vaccine in newly diagnosed glioma. Generated by immunoSEQ multiplex PCR, the TCRdb table keeps only in-frame clones and is missing some. The sample contains roughly 32,000 clones, roughly 75% of which appear only once. What these receptors recognize is not known. Material: PBMCs, obtained from a glioma patient whose treatment included an IDH1 peptide vaccine. The origin of the receptors is a man in his forties or fifties with glioma. Some clones in this sample may be carry-over from other donors' samples. CDR3s include the opening cysteine and the closing phenylalanine or tryptophan. The D gene is left open where the match is weak. Clone size is shown for a subset of rows, as once, few, many or a class of expanded clone.

d_call clone_size j_call v_call cdr3_nt cdr3_aa
TRBD2 - TRBJ2-1 TRBV5-6 TGTGCCAGCAGAAGACTAGCGGGGGAAGAGCAGTTCTTC CASRRLAGEEQFF
- - TRBJ2-5 TRBV7-9 TGTGCCAGCAGCTCAGAAGAGACCCAGTACTTC CASSSEETQYF
TRBD2 - TRBJ2-6 TRBV13 TGTGCCAGCAGCACCAGCGGGGCTGGGGCCAACGTCCTGACTTTC CASSTSGAGANVLTF
TRBD1 - TRBJ2-7 TRBV5-1 TGCGCCAGCAGCAAGACTCGGGACAGGGTCCACGAGCAGTACTTC CASSKTRDRVHEQYF
- - TRBJ2-2 TRBV28 TGTGCCAGCAGCCTCAGGGGAACTAACGGGGAGCTGTTTTTT CASSLRGTNGELFF
- few TRBJ1-2 TRBV20-1 TGCAGTGCTAGGAGGGATGGCGGCTACACCTTC CSARRDGGYTF
TRBD1 - TRBJ2-6 TRBV4-3 TGCGCCAGCAGCCAGGACCAGGGGGCTGGGGCCAACGTCCTGACTTTC CASSQDQGAGANVLTF
- - TRBJ2-5 TRBV6-1 TGTGCCAGCAGTGAAGGATACTACGGTCGGGAGACCCAGTACTTC CASSEGYYGRETQYF
TRBD1 - TRBJ2-6 TRBV18 TGTGCCAGCTCACTAGGACAGGGAAGCGCTGGGGCCAACGTCCTGACTTTC CASSLGQGSAGANVLTF
- few TRBJ1-1 TRBV4-1 TGCGCCAGCAGATCTCACAGACAGAACACTGAAGCTTTCTTT CASRSHRQNTEAFF
TRBD2 - TRBJ2-1 TRBV6-4 TGTGCCAGCAGTGAGGCTAGCGGGGGGGGCCATGAGCAGTTCTTC CASSEASGGGHEQFF
TRBD1 - TRBJ1-2 TRBV7-6 TGTGCCAGCAGCTTATTTTCGGAGGGGGCAGGTGGCTACACCTTC CASSLFSEGAGGYTF
- - TRBJ2-2 TRBV15 TGTGCCACCAGCAGAGAGGGGACAACGAACACCGGGGAGCTGTTTTTT CATSREGTTNTGELFF
TRBD1 - TRBJ1-2 TRBV28 TGTGCCAGCAGCCTAAGGGGACAGGGGGCAGGAAGCTATGGCTACACCTTC CASSLRGQGAGSYGYTF
TRBD1 - TRBJ2-2 TRBV19 TGTGCCAGTAGTATTCACAGGGGGGGGGAGCTGTTTTTT CASSIHRGGELFF
- - TRBJ1-5 TRBV7-8 TGTGCCAGCAGCTTAGCAGGGTCCTTGGGCAATCAGCCCCAGCATTTT CASSLAGSLGNQPQHF
- - TRBJ2-7 TRBV21-1 TGTGCCAGCAGCATCGCCCCGGGGGGCTGGTCCTACGAGCAGTACTTC CASSIAPGGWSYEQYF
TRBD1 - TRBJ1-2 TRBV28 TGTGCCAGCAGTTTAAGGGGGTACAGGGGTAACTATGGCTACACCTTC CASSLRGYRGNYGYTF
TRBD2 - TRBJ2-6 TRBV4-2 TGTGCCAGCAGCCAACTAGCGGGGGGGTCTGGGGCCAACGTCCTGACTTTC CASSQLAGGSGANVLTF
TRBD1 once TRBJ2-3 TRBV5-4 TGTGCCAGCAGCTCTCCGGGACAGGTTTGGCAGTATTTT CASSSPGQVWQYF
- - TRBJ2-1 TRBV7-8 TGTGCCAGCAGCTTAGGAAGGGCTTGGTCAGCGAGGTCCTACAATGAGCAGTTCTTC CASSLGRAWSARSYNEQFF
- - TRBJ1-2 TRBV7-9 TGTGCCAGCAGCTCAGGAGGGGGGAAATCTGGCTACACCTTC CASSSGGGKSGYTF
- - TRBJ1-6 TRBV5-5 TGTGCCAGAGCGGCCTGGGGGAATAATTCACCCCTCCACTTT CARAAWGNNSPLHF
TRBD2 - TRBJ2-5 TRBV30 TGTGCCTGGAGTGTGGGAGGGAGCGAGACCCAGTACTTC CAWSVGGSETQYF
TRBD1 - TRBJ2-2 TRBV6-4 TGTGCCAGCAGTCTCCAGGGGGTCGGAAACACCGGGGAGCTGTTTTTT CASSLQGVGNTGELFF
TRBD2 - TRBJ2-7 TRBV5-5 TGTGCCAGCAGCTTCGGCGGGGGGCCTACCTACGAGCAGTACTTC CASSFGGGPTYEQYF